This T cell receptor (beta chain) is from a study of spatial heterogeneity in lung cancer. Study results and caveats: For expanded intratumoral alpha and beta TCRs, counts tracked tumor mutation counts.

Stated time point: sample taken at primary tumor resection. A single record per CDR3 protein comes from TCRdb applying MiXCR to the 5' RACE reads. Found here are 15,000 to 20,000 distinct CDR3 sequences, under 7.5% of them singletons; the top ten hold around 3.8%. This CDR3 region has 15 residues. The ends were cut back, 6 bases at V and 5 bases at J, with 19 bases in the middle. Germline V CDR1 and CDR2: MNHNS, SASEGT. A few counts support this clonotype. No antigen is known for it. The clonotype originates from a female donor with early-stage non-small cell lung cancer. The sample in question was lung tumor tissue, obtained at surgery. The chain joins TRBV6-1 to TRBJ1-1; D not certain. CDR3 sequence reads: CASSSVAIGRTEAFF. CDR3 DNA: TGTGCCAGCAGCTCTGTTGCGATAGGTCGGACTGAAGCTTTCTTT.